The entry below gives a single T cell receptor (beta chain) sequence along with its context. Antigen unknown. The sample is drawn from a study of OX40 agonist ivuxolimab in advanced cancers. Study as a whole: The patients' treatment was ivuxolimab, an agonistic anti-OX40 (CD134) antibody. Patients assigned to dose escalation were diagnosed with hepatocellular carcinoma, melanoma, renal cell or head and neck cancer. General study points: Compared with CD4+, CD8+ T cells on average had more expanded clones.

Profiling relied on immunoSEQ multiplex PCR, and the TCRdb table lists in-frame clones only, not all of them. The repertoire holds some 62,000 clones, with 60% to 85% as singletons. The germline V gene encodes CDR1 SGHRS and CDR2 YFSETQ. Trimming at V came to 4 bases and at J to 6 bases, leaving 7 bases not matched to a gene. The CDR3 extends over 16 amino acids. V usage is TRBV5-1 and J usage is TRBJ2-2; 12 bases match TRBD2. Sequencing used CD4+ or CD8+ T cells sorted from blood, obtained in a trial of the OX40 agonist ivuxolimab. This TCR came from an adult with an advanced solid tumor such as melanoma, head and neck, liver or kidney cancer. For the CDR3, the DNA is TGCGCCAGCAGCACAGGGACTAGCGGGCTTCCCGGGGAGCTGTTTTTT. This sequence encodes CASSTGTSGLPGELFF.